This TCR beta chain was identified during a study of T cells in pancreatic ductal adenocarcinoma. Findings and caveats of the study: Tumor and blood clonality did not differ significantly, about 0.11 versus 0.072. Tumors hold more CD45RO+ effector T cells, which may bias toward lower diversity.

Looked up from germline, CDR1 is SGDLS and CDR2 is YYNGEE. The ends were cut back, 4 bases at V and 7 bases at J, with 18 bases in the middle. The CDR3 totals 16 residues. Surgery without prior neoadjuvant therapy was the treatment of the selected pancreatic ductal adenocarcinoma patients. Produced via immunoSEQ multiplex PCR; TCRdb's table is partial and in-frame only. The table records roughly 17,000 clones, roughly 89% of them present only once. A note on this clone: The target antigen is unknown.

Input material: PBMCs. The receptor was derived from a human donor with pancreatic ductal adenocarcinoma. The V and J genes are TRBV9 and TRBJ1-6, with a tentative D call TRBD1 (5 bases). CDR3 DNA: TGTGCCAGCAGCCCCGAGGGGTCCCGAGGGAATTCACCCCTCCACTTT. Its protein product is CASSPEGSRGNSPLHF.